The sequence of this T cell receptor beta chain was determined in a study of blood T cell repertoires in COVID-19. TCRdb's copy holds only in-frame clones and misses some; the assay was immunoSEQ multiplex PCR. There are 300,000 to 400,000 clones in the sample; roughly 90% occur only once, and 3% lies in the top ten. This clone appeared once. V lost 0 bases, J lost 5 bases, and 10 bases stayed unmatched. The CDR3 contains 16 residues. The V gene's germline CDR1 is SGHNT and CDR2 YYREEE (reference sequence). This sequence originates from a woman in her 30s with COVID-19, enrolled during active disease. The sequencing input was peripheral blood. The chain uses TRBV5-4 and TRBJ1-2; 7 nucleotides agree with TRBD1. CDR3 protein: CASSLALGTAAYGYTF. CDR3 nucleotide sequence: TGTGCCAGCAGCTTGGCCCTCGGGACAGCGGCGTATGGCTACACCTTC.